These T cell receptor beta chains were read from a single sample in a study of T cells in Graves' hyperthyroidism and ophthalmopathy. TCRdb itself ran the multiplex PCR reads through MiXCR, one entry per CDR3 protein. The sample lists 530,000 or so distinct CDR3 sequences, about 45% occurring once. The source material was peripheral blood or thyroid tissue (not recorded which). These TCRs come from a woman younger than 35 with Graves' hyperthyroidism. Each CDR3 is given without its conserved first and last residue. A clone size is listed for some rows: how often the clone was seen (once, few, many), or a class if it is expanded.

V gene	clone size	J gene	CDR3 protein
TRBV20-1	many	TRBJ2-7	SARPTSGWDYEQY
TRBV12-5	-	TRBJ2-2	ASTENTGELL
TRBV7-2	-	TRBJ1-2	ASSLARPGVNYGYT
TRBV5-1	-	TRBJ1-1	ASSLDWSEAF
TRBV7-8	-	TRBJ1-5	ASSLDRGGVSPPQH
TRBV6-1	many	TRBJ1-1	ASRGLTAEAF
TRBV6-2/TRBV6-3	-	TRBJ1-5	ASSYYRSSNQPQH
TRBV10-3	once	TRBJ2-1	AIRGTSAINEQF
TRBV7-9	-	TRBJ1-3	ASSSDRVRNTIY
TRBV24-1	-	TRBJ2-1	ATSDPGTSTHNEQF
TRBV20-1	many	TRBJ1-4	SGRWGANEKLF
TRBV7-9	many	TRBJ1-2	ASSLGGHYGYT
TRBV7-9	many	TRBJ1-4	ASSLASGLEKLF
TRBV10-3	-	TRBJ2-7	AIRVRRSIGFSGRAYEQY
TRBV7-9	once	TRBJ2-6	ASSTGGLSGANVLT
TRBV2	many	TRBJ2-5	ASRQGVGETQY
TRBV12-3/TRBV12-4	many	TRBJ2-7	ASSSTSGSYEQY
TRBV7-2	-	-	ASSPRGYEQF
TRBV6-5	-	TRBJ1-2	ASRPQGIYGYT
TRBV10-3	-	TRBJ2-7	AISDYSVLGGGEQY
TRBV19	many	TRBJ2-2	ASTKGLVFTGELF
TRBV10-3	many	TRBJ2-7	AAEGDLYHEQY
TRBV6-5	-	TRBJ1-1	AISYRGGNTEAF
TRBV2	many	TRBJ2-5	ASSERGLADRATQY
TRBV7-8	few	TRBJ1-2	ASSLGYDDREGYT
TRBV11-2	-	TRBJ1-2	ASSSYTAGLYGYT
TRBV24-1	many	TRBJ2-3	ATSDRTGYTQY
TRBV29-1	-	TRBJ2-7	SVRQGGKSSYEQY